This TCR beta chain was observed in a study of blood T cell repertoires in COVID-19. Sequencing was performed with immunoSEQ multiplex PCR; in TCRdb, only in-frame clones are kept and a portion is missing. The sample carries 430,000 or so clones, approximately 90% recorded once. V lost 3 bases, J lost 5 bases, and 11 bases stayed unmatched. Germline CDR1 and CDR2: MNHEY and SVGAGI. The CDR3 runs 16 residues. The TCR was taken from a man aged 18 to 29 with COVID-19, enrolled during active disease. The rearrangement uses TRBV6-5 and TRBJ2-7; 9 nucleotides agree with TRBD1. Input material: peripheral blood. CDR3 protein: CASSYGRPGQGHEQYF. The CDR3 DNA is TGTGCCAGCAGTTATGGTCGGCCGGGACAGGGTCACGAGCAGTACTTC.